The 29 T cell receptor beta chains presented below share a single source sample, sequenced in a study of beta chain features in type 1 diabetes. Study conclusions and caveats: In all four CD4+ subsets, TCRB CDR3 length was significantly, moderately reduced in type 1 diabetes.

Expressed TCRB transcripts were sequenced, since all the RNA that had been isolated was reverse transcribed. Clones were sequenced by immunoSEQ multiplex PCR, and TCRdb holds only the in-frame ones, with some missing. The sample carries under 200,000 clones, 9% to 12% recorded once. No antigen has been assigned to these receptors. Material: central memory CD4+ T cells from blood. These receptors all stem from a man younger than 40 with type 1 diabetes.

This clone is a singleton in its sample. The chain joins TRBV15 to TRBJ2-2; D might be TRBD1 (6 bases). This CDR3 has 14 residues. V lost 0 bases to trimming and J lost 6 bases, with 8 bases between them. Germline CDR1 and CDR2: LNHNV and YYDKDF (reference sequence). The CDR3 DNA reads as TGTGCCACCAGCAGAGATACAGGGCCCGGGGAGCTGTTTTTT. Its protein product is CATSRDTGPGELFF.

The gene calls are TRBV18 and TRBJ2-7, with 8 bases that match TRBD1. Germline V gene data show CDR1 as KGHSH and CDR2 as LQKENI. J gave up 3 bases and V 4 bases, and 8 bases lay outside the gene matches. This CDR3 has 15 residues. CDR3 DNA sequence: TGTGCCAGCTCACTGACGACAGGGGTCATCTACGAGCAGTACTTC. Its translation: CASSLTTGVIYEQYF. Full variable domain (remainder filled in from reference TRBV18 and TRBJ2-7): NAGVMQNPRHLVRRRGQEARLRCSPMKGHSHVYWYRQLPEEGLKFMVYLQKENIIDESGMPKERFSAEFPKEGPSILRIQQVVRGDSAAYFCASSLTTGVIYEQYFGPGTRLTVT.

The CDR3 nucleotides are TGCAGCGTTGAGGGGACAGGGGACTACGAGCAGTACTTC. It specifies CSVEGTGDYEQYF. The V and J genes are TRBV29-1 and TRBJ2-7; 10 nucleotides line up with TRBD1. V dropped 3 bases and J dropped 3; count of bases not matched to a gene: 2. This CDR3 is built from 13 residues. The germline CDR1 and CDR2 sequences are SQVTM and ANQGSEA.

This clone was detected only a few times. V gene TRBV12-5 combines with J gene TRBJ1-5; D remains unclear. Germline lookup yields CDR1 LGHNT and CDR2 FRNRAP. Trimming removed 6 bases from V and 4 bases from J, with 10 bases in between. The CDR3 runs 13 residues. The CDR3 region is CASGVEENQPQHF. In DNA form, the CDR3 reads TGTGCTAGTGGGGTAGAGGAGAATCAGCCCCAGCATTTT.

The rearrangement links TRBV11-2 to TRBJ1-5; 10 bases agree with TRBD1. The junction had 4 bases not matched to a gene; V was cut back by 4 bases and J by 1 base. CDR3 size: 16 residues. Germline V CDR1 and CDR2: SGHAT, FQNNGV. The CDR3 DNA reads TGTGCCAGCAGCTCTTGGACAGGGGGGAGCAATCAGCCCCAGCATTTT. Protein: CASSSWTGGSNQPQHF.

The chain is built from TRBV7-9 and TRBJ2-7; D gene ambiguous. Looked up from germline, CDR1 is SEHNR and CDR2 is FQNEAQ (reference sequence). The CDR3 spans 14 residues. The V end was cut by 2 bases, the J end by 2 bases, with 10 bases between. The CDR3 nucleotides read TGTGCCAGCAGCTTATTCAGTTCTGCCTACGAGCAGTACTTC. Translated: CASSLFSSAYEQYF.

This chain uses TRBV7-9 with TRBJ2-3; weak D call: TRBD2 (5 bases). Between the trimmed V and J ends, which lost 3 bases and 1 base, there was a span of 11 bases. Germline V gene data show CDR1 as SEHNR and CDR2 as FQNEAQ (reference sequence). The CDR3 is 15 amino acids. The CDR3 coding sequence is TGTGCCAGCAGCTTGGCGCGGACTGGCACAGATACGCAGTATTTT. Protein sequence: CASSLARTGTDTQYF.

This clone appeared a few times. This sequence joins TRBV5-1 and TRBJ2-5, with a weak D call TRBD2 (5 bases). CDR1 and CDR2 (germline): SGHRS, YFSETQ. The CDR3 has 14 residues. Trimming removed 0 bases from V and 5 bases from J, with 11 bases in between. The CDR3 protein is CASSLDPGIETQYF. DNA of the CDR3: TGCGCCAGCAGCTTGGACCCGGGGATTGAGACCCAGTACTTC.

There are a few counts of this clone. The rearrangement links TRBV5-1 to TRBJ1-1; TRBD1 aligns across 7 bases. Germline loops: CDR1 SGHRS, CDR2 YFSETQ. V dropped 3 bases and J dropped 1; count of bases not matched to a gene: 3. This CDR3 has 14 amino acids. Here the CDR3 DNA reads TGCGCCAGCAGCTCCGGGACAGAGAACACTGAAGCTTTCTTT. This codes for CASSSGTENTEAFF.

The chain carries TRBV25-1 and TRBJ2-6, with a possible D match to TRBD2 (5 bases). CDR3 length equals 15 residues. With 6 bases removed from V and 1 base from J, the gap between germline ends came to 10 bases. Looked up from germline, CDR1 is MGHDK and CDR2 is SYGVNS. For the CDR3, the DNA is TGTGCCAGCAGGGGAGACCTATCTGGGGCCAACGTCCTGACTTTC. Translation gives CASRGDLSGANVLTF.

The CDR3 loop reads CASSATSGRVGEQFF. The CDR3 nucleotides read TGCGCCAGCTCGGCGACGAGCGGGAGGGTCGGAGAGCAGTTCTTC. V usage is TRBV5-1 and J usage is TRBJ2-1, with 10 bases fitting TRBD2. Trimming removed 7 bases from V and 10 bases from J; junction bases left unmatched: 14. The germline V gene encodes CDR1 SGHRS and CDR2 YFSETQ. The CDR3 contains 15 residues.

This clone showed up just a few times. The chain employs TRBV4-3 and TRBJ2-3; possible D gene TRBD2, 6 bases. The CDR3 runs to 14 residues. Germline V CDR1 and CDR2: LGHNA, YSLEER. Between the trimmed V and J ends, which lost 1 base and 5 bases, there was a span of 10 bases. Here the CDR3 reads CASSQGTIEDTQYF. The CDR3 DNA follows: TGCGCCAGCAGCCAAGGGACTATAGAAGATACGCAGTATTTT.

This clone was observed a few times. The chain carries TRBV6-5 and TRBJ1-1; no clear D. The CDR3 consists of 13 residues. Germline V gene data show CDR1 as MNHEY and CDR2 as SVGAGI. Trimming took off 3 bases at V and 7 bases at J, with 12 bases between the two ends. CDR3 DNA sequence: TGTGCCAGCAGTTATTACACGGGAGGTGAAGCTTTCTTT. It is translated as CASSYYTGGEAFF.

The V call is TRBV7-6, the J call TRBJ1-5; no definite D call. Germline V gene lookup returns CDR1 SGHVS and CDR2 FNYEAQ. The germline V and J ends were trimmed by 1 base and 5 bases, with 12 bases remaining between them. CDR3 size: 15 residues. CDR3 in DNA: TGTGCCAGCAGCTTAGTAACGGGGAGCGATCAGCCCCAGCATTTT. Protein: CASSLVTGSDQPQHF.

This clone was counted between two and nine times. The rearrangement uses TRBV30 and TRBJ1-1; 7 positions match TRBD1. Germline CDR1 reads GTSNPN; CDR2 reads SVGIG (reference sequence). The junction had 5 bases not matched to a gene; V was cut back by 0 bases and J by 1 base. CDR3 length: 15 residues. CDR3 DNA: TGTGCCTGGAGTGTCCAGACAGGGAGGAACACTGAAGCTTTCTTT. Residues: CAWSVQTGRNTEAFF.

J is TRBJ2-1 and V is TRBV9; 9 bases agree with TRBD2. V trimming: 1 base; J trimming: 8 bases; junction bases outside the gene matches: 10. Germline loops: CDR1 SGDLS, CDR2 YYNGEE. There are 16 residues in the CDR3. The CDR3 spells CASSVNSGSTSDEQFF. The DNA of the CDR3 is TGTGCCAGCAGCGTAAATAGCGGGAGTACGTCCGATGAGCAGTTCTTC. The variable domain in full, with the rest retrieved from reference TRBV9 and TRBJ2-1, is DSGVTQTPKHLITATGQRVTLRCSPRSGDLSVYWYQQSLDQGLQFLIQYYNGEERAKGNILERFSAQQFPDLHSELNLSSLELGDSALYFCASSVNSGSTSDEQFFGPGTRLTVL.

This clone turned up a few times. The chain links TRBV5-1 to TRBJ2-5; 7 bases fit TRBD1. The last part of the DNA fits TRBJ2-7 better; the J call may be wrong. Germline loops: CDR1 SGHRS, CDR2 YFSETQ. The CDR3 has 13 residues. CDR3 residues: CASRTGTSYEQYF. The DNA for the CDR3 is TGCGCCAGCAGGACAGGGACATCCTACGAGCAGTACTTC.

The rearrangement uses TRBV2 and TRBJ2-5; a possible D gene is TRBD2 (6 bases). This CDR3 spans 12 amino acids. Trimming pared 8 bases from V and 2 bases from J, leaving 9 bases between. From germline, CDR1 is SNHLY and CDR2 FYNNEI. This CDR3 is CASAEGQETQYF. The CDR3 DNA follows: TGTGCCAGCGCGGAGGGGCAAGAGACCCAGTACTTC.

The chain recombines TRBV7-3 with TRBJ2-1; the D gene is possibly TRBD1 (6 bases). With 4 bases removed from V and 7 bases from J, the gap between germline ends came to 8 bases. This CDR3 has 12 residues. The germline gives CDR1 SGHTA, CDR2 FQGTGA. CDR3 sequence reads: CASSSQGNEQFF. The CDR3 DNA is TGTGCCAGCAGCTCCCAGGGGAATGAGCAGTTCTTC. The entire variable domain, with the rest obtained from reference TRBV7-3 and TRBJ2-1, is as follows: GAGVSQTPSNKVTEKGKYVELRCDPISGHTALYWYRQSLGQGPEFLIYFQGTGAADDSGLPNDRFFAVRPEGSVSTLKIQRTERGDSAVYLCASSSQGNEQFFGPGTRLTVL.

This clone was found a few times. The rearrangement links TRBV9 to TRBJ2-5; TRBD1 matches at 8 bases. The CDR3 consists of 15 residues. Germline loops: CDR1 SGDLS, CDR2 YYNGEE. The V segment lost 4 bases and the J segment 4 bases; nucleotides outside the gene matches: 9. This CDR3 is CASSTSGQGTETQYF. CDR3 DNA: TGTGCCAGCAGCACCTCAGGACAGGGAACAGAGACCCAGTACTTC.

This rearrangement joins TRBV7-3 to TRBJ2-5; TRBD1 aligns across 10 bases. The V gene's germline CDR1 is SGHTA and CDR2 FQGTGA. Losses at the gene ends were 6 bases for V and 5 bases for J; bases not matched to a gene: 6. The CDR3 contains 14 residues. The CDR3 region is CASSKTGGGETQYF. The CDR3 DNA sequence: TGTGCCAGCAGTAAGACAGGGGGCGGTGAGACCCAGTACTTC. Variable domain in full (rest from reference TRBV7-3 and TRBJ2-5): GAGVSQTPSNKVTEKGKYVELRCDPISGHTALYWYRQSLGQGPEFLIYFQGTGAADDSGLPNDRFFAVRPEGSVSTLKIQRTERGDSAVYLCASSKTGGGETQYFGPGTRLLVL.

CDR3 sequence reads: CASSQVPGLGSEQFF. For the CDR3, the DNA is TGTGCCAGCAGCCAAGTCCCGGGACTGGGAAGTGAGCAGTTCTTC. The chain is built from TRBV4-2 and TRBJ2-1; D perhaps matches TRBD2 (6 bases). V was cut by 1 base and J by 9 bases, with 16 bases left in between. The CDR3 is 15 residues long. The V gene's germline CDR1 is LGHNA and CDR2 YNFKEQ.

This chain joins TRBV10-3 and TRBJ2-1; a weak D match, TRBD1 (7 bases). CDR1 is ENHRY, CDR2 SYGVKD, per germline. This CDR3 spans 13 amino acids. Trimming left V 8 bases short and J 11 bases short, with 19 bases between. CDR3 sequence: CAIGPQGEVKQFF. Here the CDR3 DNA reads TGTGCCATCGGTCCCCAGGGGGAGGTCAAGCAGTTCTTC.

This chain joins TRBV27 and TRBJ1-2; 7 positions match TRBD1. Trimming took 4 bases from V and 3 from J; bases not matched to a gene: 8. Germline lookup yields CDR1 MNHEY and CDR2 SMNVEV (reference sequence). The CDR3 loop spans 15 amino acids. The CDR3 reads CASSSREGAYYGYTF. CDR3 bases: TGTGCCAGCAGTTCGCGAGAGGGGGCATACTATGGCTACACCTTC.

This CDR3 is CASSWGGTQNEQFF. DNA of the CDR3: TGCGCCAGCAGTTGGGGCGGGACTCAGAATGAGCAGTTCTTC. The chain couples TRBV5-1 to TRBJ2-1; tentatively, D is TRBD2 (6 bases). The germline gives CDR1 SGHRS, CDR2 YFSETQ. The germline V and J ends were trimmed by 5 bases and 7 bases, with 16 bases remaining between them. The CDR3 contains 14 residues.

This clone showed up just a few times. The rearrangement joins TRBV2 to TRBJ1-1; a weak D match, TRBD1 (5 bases). Germline V lookup: CDR1 SNHLY, CDR2 FYNNEI. There are 13 residues in the CDR3. V was shortened by 2 bases and J by 5 bases, with 9 bases between the two germline ends. CDR3 in amino acids: CASSEPGKTEAFF. CDR3 coding DNA: TGTGCCAGCAGTGAACCAGGGAAAACTGAAGCTTTCTTT.

The J gene is TRBJ1-5, the V gene TRBV15; perhaps TRBD1 as D (6 bases). Per germline, CDR1 LNHNV and CDR2 YYDKDF (reference sequence). The CDR3 is 15 amino acids. V lost 1 base to trimming and J lost 3 bases, with 10 bases between them. As DNA, the CDR3 is TGTGCCACCAGCAGAGCAGGGGATTTCAATCAGCCCCAGCATTTT. It translates to CATSRAGDFNQPQHF.

The chain joins TRBV5-1 to TRBJ2-7; 8 bases line up with TRBD2. The junction had 10 bases not matched to a gene; V was cut back by 2 bases and J by 3 bases. The CDR3 sequence is 16 residues long. Germline assignment: CDR1 SGHRS and CDR2 YFSETQ. CDR3 coding DNA: TGCGCCAGCAGCTTAACACCCCGGGGGGGGAACTACGAGCAGTACTTC. This sequence encodes CASSLTPRGGNYEQYF.

A few counts support this clone. The chain links TRBV7-9 to TRBJ2-2; 9 nucleotides line up with TRBD1. Germline CDR1 is SEHNR and CDR2 is FQNEAQ (reference sequence). This CDR3 region has 16 residues. J was trimmed by 5 bases and V by 5 bases; bases with no gene match: 9. The CDR3 loop reads CASSPLGQGWTGELFF. The DNA for the CDR3 is TGTGCCAGCAGCCCACTTGGACAGGGGTGGACCGGGGAGCTGTTTTTT.